This T cell receptor (beta chain) comes out of a study of blood T cell repertoires in COVID-19. Generated by immunoSEQ multiplex PCR, the TCRdb table keeps only in-frame clones and is missing some. The sample consists of 140,000 to 150,000 clones, 65% to 85% of them appearing once. The junction had 8 bases not matched to a gene; V was cut back by 0 bases and J by 9 bases. CDR3 length equals 15 residues. Germline V CDR1 and CDR2: GTSNPN, SVGIG (reference sequence). The clonotype was recovered from a man aged 55 to 70 with active or convalescent COVID-19. What was sequenced was peripheral blood. The chain joins TRBV30 to TRBJ1-6; 7 bases are shared with TRBD1. The CDR3 sequence is CAWSVGAGGASPLHF. Here the CDR3 DNA reads TGTGCCTGGAGTGTCGGGGCAGGGGGAGCTTCACCCCTCCACTTT.